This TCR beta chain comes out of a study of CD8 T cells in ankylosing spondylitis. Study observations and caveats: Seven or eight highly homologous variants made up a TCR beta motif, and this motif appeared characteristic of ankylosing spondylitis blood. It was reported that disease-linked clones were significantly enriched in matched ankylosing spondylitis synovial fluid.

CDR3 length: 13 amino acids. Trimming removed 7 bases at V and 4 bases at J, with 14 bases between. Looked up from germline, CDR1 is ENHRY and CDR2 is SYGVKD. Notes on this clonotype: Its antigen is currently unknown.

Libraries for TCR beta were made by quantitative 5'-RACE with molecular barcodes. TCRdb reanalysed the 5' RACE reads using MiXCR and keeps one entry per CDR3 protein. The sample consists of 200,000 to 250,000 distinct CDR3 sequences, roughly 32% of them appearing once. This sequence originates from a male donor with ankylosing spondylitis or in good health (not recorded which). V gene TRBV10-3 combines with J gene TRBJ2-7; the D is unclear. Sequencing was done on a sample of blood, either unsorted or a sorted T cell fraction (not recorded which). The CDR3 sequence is CAITTRQEYEQYF. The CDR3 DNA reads TGTGCCATCACAACCCGGCAGGAGTACGAGCAGTACTTC.